What follows are 2 T cell receptor beta chains derived from one specimen sequenced in a study of cytomegalovirus exposure and HLA in healthy donors. Use of 60 Vbeta and 13 Jbeta primers characterized the PCR. Data came from immunoSEQ multiplex PCR; TCRdb stores just in-frame clones and leaves some out. The sample holds roughly 120,000 clones, approximately 82% seen once. The sequencing sample was made of PBMCs. The receptors here all came from a young man in good health and CMV-seropositive.

V is TRBV6-5 and J is TRBJ2-1, with D perhaps matching TRBD2 (7 bases). V shed 2 bases and J shed 6 bases, with 14 bases lying between them. There are 15 residues in the CDR3. Germline CDR1 MNHEY, CDR2 SVGAGI. The CDR3 protein is CASSYGGGGINEQFF. CDR3 coding DNA: TGTGCCAGCAGTTACGGGGGAGGGGGAATCAATGAGCAGTTCTTC.

The V and J genes are TRBV19 and TRBJ1-1, with 7 positions matching TRBD1. Germline V CDR1 and CDR2: LNHDA, SQIVND (reference sequence). The CDR3 extends over 18 amino acids. V shed 0 bases, J shed 0 bases, and the junction held 10 bases outside the gene matches. In DNA, the CDR3 is TGTGCCAGTAGTATAGATCCGGTCGCGGGACAGCTGAACACTGAAGCTTTCTTT. This translates into CASSIDPVAGQLNTEAFF.